This record concerns one TCR beta chain sequence. The protocol was immunoSEQ multiplex PCR, while the TCRdb copy is restricted to in-frame clones and leaves out a portion. The data hold approximately 200,000 clones, with roughly four fifths observed a single time. The CDR3 contains 13 residues. V gave up 3 bases and J gave up 10 bases, with 18 bases separating them. The germline CDR1 and CDR2 sequences are GTSNPN and SVGIG (reference sequence). Donors were grouped by their self-reported clinical history. This sample stems from a study of blood T cell repertoires in COVID-19. The sample consisted of PBMCs or T cells enriched from blood (not recorded which). J is TRBJ1-1 and V is TRBV30, with a possible D match to TRBD1 (6 bases). The sequence was obtained from a man in his forties who had recovered from COVID-19. The CDR3 here is CAWSKGDYVGAFF. CDR3 sequence (DNA): TGTGCCTGGAGCAAGGGGGATTATGTCGGAGCTTTCTTT. Supplemented by reference TRBV30 and TRBJ1-1, the full variable domain reads SQTIHQWPATLVQPVGSPLSLECTVEGTSNPNLYWYRQAAGRGLQLLFYSVGIGQISSEVPQNLSASRPQDRQFILSSKKLLLSDSGFYLCAWSKGDYVGAFFGQGTRLTVV.